Listed here are 10 T cell receptor beta chains from one sample, sequenced in a study of shared clonotypes between healthy human individuals (dated by TCRdb to about 2020). Receptors were amplified or captured by the immunoSEQ multiplex PCR assay. TCRdb took over this immuneACCESS table, retaining in-frame rearrangements with V and J assigned. Such tables are incomplete; in checked studies, under half of the missing clones stem from an unresolved V gene, and the remainder is unexplained. The sample table holds over 2 million clones, of which 90% to 95% were seen once. Under 0.15% of the sample comes from the top ten. What was sequenced was naive CD4+ T cells sorted from blood. The meaning of the sample's cell subset or site label: CD45RA+ positively selected. The source of these receptors is a man between 18 and 29 years old in good health.

J is TRBJ2-4 and V is TRBV6-6; unclear D gene. Germline V gene sequence: CDR1 MNHNY, CDR2 SVGAGI (reference sequence). CDR3 length: 13 residues. Between the trimmed V and J ends, which lost 6 bases and 5 bases, there was a span of 11 bases. The CDR3 reads CASSPAVENIQYF. Here the CDR3 DNA reads TGTGCCAGCAGCCCAGCAGTGGAAAACATTCAGTACTTC.

The chain is built from TRBV6-1 and TRBJ1-5; D gene uncertain. In germline, CDR1 is MNHNS, CDR2 SASEGT. Trimming took off 4 bases at V and 2 bases at J, with 6 bases between the two ends. The CDR3 covers 13 residues. CDR3: CASSAFGNQPQHF. The CDR3 DNA reads as TGTGCCAGCAGTGCGTTTGGCAATCAGCCCCAGCATTTT.

The genes are TRBV29-1 and TRBJ2-1, with a weak D call TRBD2 (6 bases). Germline lookup yields CDR1 SQVTM and CDR2 ANQGSEA. With 5 bases removed from V and 0 bases from J, the gap between germline ends came to 14 bases. The CDR3 runs 15 residues. This CDR3 is CSVILEGSSYNEQFF. DNA of the CDR3: TGCAGCGTTATTCTGGAGGGTAGCTCCTACAATGAGCAGTTCTTC.

About this clone: The same CDR3 is also encoded by other DNA sequences in this sample. The chain has TRBV18 and TRBJ2-1; 7 positions match TRBD2. Trimming cost V 0 bases and J 7 bases; bases outside gene matches: 6. The CDR3 sequence is 15 residues long. CDR1 is KGHSH and CDR2 is LQKENI in the germline V gene. In nucleotides, the CDR3 is TGTGCCAGCTCACCACCCGGCCTAGCGGTGAATGAGCAGTTCTTC. Translating it yields CASSPPGLAVNEQFF. Looking up the rest from reference TRBV18 and TRBJ2-1 gives the full variable domain: NAGVMQNPRHLVRRRGQEARLRCSPMKGHSHVYWYRQLPEEGLKFMVYLQKENIIDESGMPKERFSAEFPKEGPSILRIQQVVRGDSAAYFCASSPPGLAVNEQFFGPGTRLTVL.

J is TRBJ2-4 and V is TRBV6-1, with D perhaps matching TRBD2 (6 bases). The V and J ends lost 2 bases and 7 bases respectively, with 9 bases between them. This CDR3 is 13 amino acids long. The germline CDR1 and CDR2 sequences are MNHNS and SASEGT. CDR3 bases: TGTGCCAGCAGTGAATCTCGGGGGAACATTCAGTACTTC. Encoded protein: CASSESRGNIQYF.

V usage is TRBV5-1 and J usage is TRBJ1-4; 9 nucleotides agree with TRBD1. Germline lookup yields CDR1 SGHRS and CDR2 YFSETQ. With V trimmed by 6 bases and J by 8 bases, 11 bases remained unmatched. This CDR3 comprises 15 residues. The CDR3 DNA reads TGCGCCAGCACCTCACAGACAGGGGGTGGGGAAAAACTGTTTTTT. It translates to CASTSQTGGGEKLFF.

CDR3 in DNA: TGTGCCAGCCATCGTACAGGGTCCTACGAGCAGTACTTC. Translation gives CASHRTGSYEQYF. This chain joins TRBV2 and TRBJ2-7, with D maybe TRBD1 (6 bases). Germline V gene lookup returns CDR1 SNHLY and CDR2 FYNNEI. The CDR3 loop spans 13 amino acids. The ends were cut back, 8 bases at V and 1 base at J, with 12 bases in the middle.

This clone was seen a few times. Within the sample, other DNA sequences also encode this same CDR3. This sequence joins TRBV6-1 and TRBJ2-7; D uncertain. CDR3 length: 10 residues. Germline CDR1 MNHNS, CDR2 SASEGT. V gave up 4 bases and J gave up 4 bases, with 2 bases separating them. The CDR3 nucleotides are TGTGCCAGCAGTGGTTACGAGCAGTACTTC. Its protein is CASSGYEQYF.

The chain couples TRBV4-3 to TRBJ1-6, with D tentatively TRBD1 (5 bases). V was shortened by 4 bases and J by 8 bases, with 15 bases between the two germline ends. Germline V lookup: CDR1 LGHNA, CDR2 YSLEER. The CDR3 spans 15 residues. This CDR3 reads CASSLEGKGDSPLHF. The CDR3 bases are TGCGCCAGCAGCCTCGAAGGGAAAGGGGATTCACCCCTCCACTTT.

V usage is TRBV19 and J usage is TRBJ1-2; D ambiguous. This CDR3 region has 15 residues. Germline assignment: CDR1 LNHDA and CDR2 SQIVND (reference sequence). V lost 4 bases and J 4 bases, leaving 16 bases between the germline ends. The CDR3 loop is CASSRGALGSYGYTF. CDR3 DNA: TGTGCCAGTAGTAGGGGTGCACTCGGTAGCTATGGCTACACCTTC.